This T cell receptor (beta chain) appears in the sequencing data of a study of T cell responses to AZD1222 COVID-19 vaccine. Broader study findings: Donors were chiefly white British, with a greater number of females, and clonal diversity was perhaps underestimated.

Using immunoSEQ multiplex PCR, the repertoire was profiled, and TCRdb retains in-frame clones only, with some absent. Of approximately 65,000 clones listed, around nine tenths were seen once; the top ten hold roughly 7.3%. For this clone: Its antigen is not identified.

Germline CDR1 is SEHNR and CDR2 is FQNEAQ (reference sequence). The V gene lost 1 base and the J gene lost 6 bases, with 14 bases spanning the gap. The CDR3 runs to 15 residues. V usage is TRBV7-9 and J usage is TRBJ2-3, with D unclear. The source was peripheral blood, collected on day 0 of AZD1222 vaccination. This sequence was found in an adult in good health. Written as DNA, the CDR3 is TGTGCCAGCAGCTTAGGCCCAATGAGTGTTGATACGCAGTATTTT. Translation gives CASSLGPMSVDTQYF.